This T cell receptor (beta chain) appears in the sequencing data of a study of T-cell memory formation after mild COVID-19. General study points: Clones that contracted from day 15 to 85 had balanced CD4/CD8; later expanders were CD4+ biased. Pre-infection memory held some responding clones, suggesting pre-existing cross-reactive T cells responded.

As regards this clonotype: Its target is not known.

TCRdb processed the 5' RACE reads anew with MiXCR; each CDR3 protein has one entry. The sample records 200,000 to 300,000 distinct CDR3 sequences, roughly a sixth being singletons. Trimming removed 0 bases from V and 5 bases from J, with 12 bases in between. The germline V gene encodes CDR1 LNHNV and CDR2 YYDKDF (reference sequence). The CDR3 has 15 amino acids. The sequence was obtained from a man younger than 35 who had mild COVID-19 (a few samples of this study predate the infection). Cell type and time point are not known. The sample comprised PBMCs or a T cell subset sorted from them (not recorded which). The chain employs TRBV15 and TRBJ2-3; D uncertain. For the CDR3, the DNA is TGTGCCACCAGCAGAGAACAGACTTTAAGAGATACGCAGTATTTT. Its translation is CATSREQTLRDTQYF.